The present entry profiles one T cell receptor (beta chain) with its context. Its target is not known. Everyone who donated was a healthy Caucasian. Through template switching, a universal primer site was introduced, and the cDNA contained unique molecular identifiers. TCRdb analysed the 5' RACE reads with MiXCR anew, one entry per CDR3 protein. The repertoire holds fewer than 650,000 distinct CDR3 sequences, with 9.6% as singletons. The sample comes from a study of identical twins. Study-wide findings and caveats: Possibly, invariant MAIT and iNKT cells partly confounded zero-insertion analyses.

Germline V gene sequence: CDR1 SGHRS, CDR2 YFSETQ. The CDR3 has 18 amino acids. V shed 0 bases, J shed 5 bases, and the junction held 13 bases outside the gene matches. The same sample was also studied in work on yellow fever vaccine responses in identical twins.

J is TRBJ2-5 and V is TRBV5-1, with 10 bases identical to TRBD2. This receptor was taken from a woman younger than 35 in good health. Sequencing was performed on PBMCs. This CDR3 reads CASSLARASGSPWETQYF. The CDR3 DNA reads TGCGCCAGCAGCTTGGCCCGTGCTAGCGGGAGTCCATGGGAGACCCAGTACTTC.